These T cell receptor beta chains were read from a single sample in a study of cytomegalovirus exposure and HLA in healthy donors. Profiling relied on immunoSEQ multiplex PCR, and the TCRdb table lists in-frame clones only, not all of them. Of 150,000 to 250,000 clones listed, around 79% are singletons. Sequenced sample: PBMCs. The receptors here all came from a woman in her thirties in good health and CMV-seropositive. Each CDR3 is given with its conserved first and last residue. Fields, in order: J gene, V gene, clone size, D gene, CDR3 DNA, CDR3 protein. The D gene is left open where the match is weak. Where a row states a size, it is once, few, many or the class of an expanded clone; other rows omit it.

TRBJ1-3,TRBV2,few,.,TGTGCCAGCGGGCCCCCTAACTCTGGAAACACCATATATTTT,CASGPPNSGNTIYF
TRBJ2-1,TRBV4-3,.,.,TGCGCCAGCAGCCCGACCCGGACAGCCGACTACAATGAGCAGTTCTTC,CASSPTRTADYNEQFF
TRBJ1-6,TRBV4-3,.,TRBD1,TGCGCCAGCAGCCAAGTGGGGACAGGGGAAAGCTCCTATAATTCACCCCTCCACTTT,CASSQVGTGESSYNSPLHF
TRBJ2-7,TRBV5-4,.,.,TGTGCCTGTAAACTTGCGCCAGGGAGGAACTACGAGCAGTACTTC,CACKLAPGRNYEQYF
TRBJ1-1,TRBV5-1,.,.,TGCGCCAGCAGGGACAGTTATTACACTGAAGCTTTCTTT,CASRDSYYTEAFF
TRBJ2-2,TRBV6-5,.,TRBD2,TGTGCCAGCACAGCGGGAGAGGGAACCGGGGAGCTGTTTTTT,CASTAGEGTGELFF
TRBJ2-1,TRBV7-2,.,.,TGTGCCAGCAGCCCTACTATTACCTCCTACAATGAGCAGTTCTTC,CASSPTITSYNEQFF
TRBJ2-1,TRBV7-6,.,.,TGTGCCAGCAGCTTAGCATGGGGGGACTACAATGAGCAGTTCTTC,CASSLAWGDYNEQFF
TRBJ1-2,TRBV9,.,TRBD1,TGTGCCAGCAGCCGGCTCGGGACAGGGAAGTATGGCTACACCTTC,CASSRLGTGKYGYTF
TRBJ2-7,TRBV10-2,few,.,TGCGCCAGCAGTGGATTAACTTGGGGGGCCTACGAGCAGTACTTC,CASSGLTWGAYEQYF
TRBJ1-1,TRBV18,few,.,TGTGCCAGCTCACCAAACGGACAGCGCTACATGAACACTGAAGCTTTCTTT,CASSPNGQRYMNTEAFF
TRBJ1-1,TRBV7-2,.,.,TGTGCCAGCAGTATAGAAAGAGGCGATAAAGCTTTCTTT,CASSIERGDKAFF
TRBJ2-1,TRBV6-1,.,TRBD2,TGTGCCAGCAGGCGGACTAGCGGCTACAATGAGCAGTTCTTC,CASRRTSGYNEQFF
TRBJ2-1,TRBV4-1,few,.,TGCGCCAGCAGCGTCAACGCGGGTTCCTACAATGAGCAGTTCTTC,CASSVNAGSYNEQFF
TRBJ2-1,TRBV5-1,.,TRBD1,TGCGCCAGCAGCTTGGCGGGGACAGGGGGCAATGAGCAGTTCTTC,CASSLAGTGGNEQFF
TRBJ2-5,TRBV30,.,TRBD1,TGTGCCTGGAGTGCAACACAAAGACCGGACAGGGAAGAGACCCAGTACTTC,CAWSATQRPDREETQYF
TRBJ1-1,TRBV4-3,.,.,TGCGCCAGCAGCCAAGATAACCCTCCGAGGTCCGAAGCTTTCTTT,CASSQDNPPRSEAFF
TRBJ2-3,TRBV19,.,.,TGTGCCGCCGGGCAGCGGCATACGCAGTATTTT,CAAGQRHTQYF
TRBJ2-5,TRBV6-1,few,.,TGTGCCAGCAGTAACAGGGTCCAGGAGACCCAGTACTTC,CASSNRVQETQYF
TRBJ2-7,TRBV4-1,.,.,TGCGCCAGCAGCCAAGATAATGGAGCCTACGAGCAGTACTTC,CASSQDNGAYEQYF
TRBJ2-5,TRBV30,.,.,TGTGCCTGGAGCCCAGCAGAGGGGGCCCAGTACTTC,CAWSPAEGAQYF
TRBJ2-7,TRBV5-6,.,.,TGTGCCAGCAGCTCAGGGTTCTACGAGCAGTACTTC,CASSSGFYEQYF
TRBJ1-1,TRBV7-9,.,TRBD1,TGTGCCAGCAGTTCAGGGGGCGGAGAAGCTTTCTTT,CASSSGGGEAFF
TRBJ1-3,TRBV2,.,TRBD1,TGTGCCAGCAGTGAGGGACAGGCAACTGGAAACACCATATATTTT,CASSEGQATGNTIYF
TRBJ1-1,TRBV7-2,.,TRBD1,TGTGCCAGCAGCTTAGGACAGGGGACTGAAGCTTTCTTT,CASSLGQGTEAFF
TRBJ2-3,TRBV6-1,.,TRBD2,TGTGCCAGCAGTGAATCAGCGGGAGGACCAGATACGCAGTATTTT,CASSESAGGPDTQYF
TRBJ1-2,TRBV4-1,.,TRBD1,TGCGCCAGCAGCCGAGACAGGGTTGGCCATGGCTACACCTTC,CASSRDRVGHGYTF
TRBJ2-1,TRBV7-9,.,.,TGTGCCAGCAGCACATCGGGGTGGAATGAGCAGTTCTTC,CASSTSGWNEQFF
TRBJ1-1,TRBV6-5,.,.,TGTGCCAGCAGAAGGGGAGGGGATACTGAAGCTTTCTTT,CASRRGGDTEAFF
TRBJ2-7,TRBV7-2,.,TRBD2,TGTGCCAGCAGCTTATATACTAGCGGGGGCCCCTTGTCTTACTTC,CASSLYTSGGPLSYF
TRBJ2-1,TRBV4-2,.,.,TGTGCCAGCAGCCAGCAGCGTCTTGAGCAGTTCTTC,CASSQQRLEQFF
TRBJ1-2,TRBV5-1,.,.,TGCGCCAGCAGCTTGGACAGGGCACTTGGCTACACCTTC,CASSLDRALGYTF
TRBJ2-3,TRBV2,.,TRBD2,TGTGCCAGGGGGGGGGACGGAGGGGCCACAGATACGCAGTATTTT,CARGGDGGATDTQYF
TRBJ1-2,TRBV7-9,.,.,TGTGCCAGCAGCTTAAGTATCTCGGGTACTAACTATGGCTACACCTTC,CASSLSISGTNYGYTF
TRBJ1-1,TRBV29-1,once,.,TGCAGCGTCCATACTCCTGTTGGAGCTTTCTTT,CSVHTPVGAFF
TRBJ2-7,TRBV4-1,.,TRBD1,TGCGCCAGCAGCCCCTCAGGACAGGGAAGTCGCGAGCAGTACTTC,CASSPSGQGSREQYF
TRBJ2-7,TRBV29-1,.,.,TGCAGCGTTCTCACCCCAGGGTCCTACGAGCAGTACTTC,CSVLTPGSYEQYF
TRBJ2-1,TRBV9,.,TRBD2,TGTGCCAGCAGCGTAGTGGGAGGGTTCTACAATGAGCAGTTCTTC,CASSVVGGFYNEQFF
TRBJ2-7,TRBV2,few,TRBD2,TGTGCCGGGGGGACTAGCGCGTACGAGCAGTACTTC,CAGGTSAYEQYF
TRBJ2-3,TRBV7-9,.,.,TGTGCCAGCAGCTCCCCTAGGGACTCCCGGCGAGATACGCAGTATTTT,CASSSPRDSRRDTQYF
TRBJ2-2,TRBV19,.,.,TGTGCCAGTAGTATTAATAGGGGCAGCACCGGGGAGCTGTTTTTT,CASSINRGSTGELFF
TRBJ1-1,TRBV5-8,few,.,TGTGCCAGCAGCTTGGTCTCGGACAGTGAAGCTTTCTTT,CASSLVSDSEAFF
TRBJ1-2,TRBV19,.,.,TGTGCCAGTAGTATGGGCAGCGGATATGGCTACACCTTC,CASSMGSGYGYTF
TRBJ1-1,TRBV10-3,.,.,TGTGCCATCAGTGTGGGGGGGACTGAAGCTTTCTTT,CAISVGGTEAFF
TRBJ2-5,TRBV25-1,.,.,TGTGCCAGCAGTGGGGCGTCCGGAGAGACCCAGTACTTC,CASSGASGETQYF
TRBJ2-2,TRBV19,.,TRBD1,TGTGCCAGTTTTCACGGACAGGGTCAGGCCGGGGAGCTGTTTTTT,CASFHGQGQAGELFF
TRBJ2-6,TRBV4-3,once,TRBD2,TGCGCCAGCAGCCTCGGGACCCGGACTAGCGGGAGACTTGGGGCCAACGTCCTGACTTTC,CASSLGTRTSGRLGANVLTF
TRBJ2-1,TRBV11-3,.,.,TGTGCCAGCAGCTTCGGCGGGCAAGCCTACAATGAGCAGTTCTTC,CASSFGGQAYNEQFF
TRBJ2-2,TRBV11-2,.,.,TGTGCCAGCAGCTTGTACGGGGAGCTGTTTTTT,CASSLYGELFF
TRBJ2-5,TRBV7-8,.,TRBD1,TGTGCCAGCAGCTTAGTTACAGGGGAAGTAGAGACCCAGTACTTC,CASSLVTGEVETQYF
TRBJ1-4,TRBV10-3,.,.,TGTGCCACCTCGGGCGGACGAGGGGAAAAACTGTTTTTT,CATSGGRGEKLFF
TRBJ1-5,TRBV19,.,.,TGTGCCAGTAGTATAGTAGCCAGCAATCAGCCCCAGCATTTT,CASSIVASNQPQHF
TRBJ2-3,TRBV7-2,.,TRBD2,TGTGCCAGCAGCTTAGTGACTAGCGGGTGGGATACGCAGTATTTT,CASSLVTSGWDTQYF
TRBJ2-1,TRBV5-1,.,TRBD1,TGCGCCAGCAGAGAACAGGGGGAAAATGAGCAGTTCTTC,CASREQGENEQFF